Sequencing of this TCR beta chain was carried out in a study of regulatory T cells in long-lasting Graves disease. Overall study: The antithyroid drugs taken by newly diagnosed Graves' patients had been used for under 3 months. Findings and caveats of the study: TRBV28, TRBJ1-2 and TRBJ2-5 were favored in persistent disease. Small sample size may have lowered accuracy. Thyroid tissue went unstudied; only peripheral blood was examined.

About this clonotype itself: The target antigen is unknown. One base separates it from a far larger clone, so it is likely a read error.

In building TCR beta libraries, iRepertoire HTBI primers were used together with Arm-PCR of CDR3 regions. TCRdb re-analysed the multiplex PCR reads in MiXCR, keeping a single row per CDR3 protein. The table includes under 300,000 distinct CDR3 sequences, around 20% detected once. The sample's time point: newly diagnosed GD, antithyroid drugs for less than 3 months. The authors made the TCR library using RNA they extracted from PBMCs. Germline lookup yields CDR1 SGHKS and CDR2 YYEKEE (reference sequence). This CDR3 has 15 amino acids. The sample here was peripheral blood mononuclear cells (PBMCs), taken at new diagnosis, from a patient treated with antithyroid drugs. The chain recombines TRBV5-5 with TRBJ2-1; D may match TRBD1 or TRBD2 (6 bases each). This receptor was taken from a female donor with Graves disease. CDR3 bases: TGTGCCAGCAGCTTCTCCGGGGGCTCTTACAATGAGCGGTTCTTC. It encodes CASSFSGGSYNERFF.